The 16 T cell receptor beta chains given below trace back to one sample, sequenced in a study of response to subunit inactivated influenza vaccine. TCRdb used MiXCR to reprocess the RT-PCR reads, holding one entry per CDR3 protein. The table has about 780,000 distinct CDR3 sequences, about 18% seen once. This sample comprised PBMCs from blood, obtained around 5 days after vaccination. The receptors derive from a man aged 50 to 59 who received an inactivated influenza vaccine.

This rearrangement joins TRBV18 to TRBJ1-1; no clear D. Trimming pared 4 bases from V and 0 bases from J, leaving 15 bases between. CDR3 size: 16 residues. Germline V gene lookup returns CDR1 KGHSH and CDR2 LQKENI. CDR3 protein: CASSRGSSGLNTEAFF. CDR3 in DNA: TGTGCCAGCTCACGGGGAAGCTCGGGGTTGAACACTGAAGCTTTCTTT.

The CDR3 region is CASSHGIYTDTQYF. CDR3 DNA sequence: TGTGCCAGCAGCCACGGAATCTACACAGATACGCAGTATTTT. This chain connects TRBV12-3 or TRBV12-4 to TRBJ2-3; D is undetermined. V shed 6 bases and J shed 2 bases, with 12 bases lying between them. The CDR3 loop spans 14 amino acids.

This clonotype was found many times. The genes are TRBV4-1 and TRBJ1-1, with a tentative D call TRBD1 (6 bases). Deletions cut 3 bases from V and 5 bases from J, with 10 bases between. The CDR3 is made up of 13 amino acids. Germline CDR1 reads MGHRA; CDR2 reads YSYEKL. CDR3 residues: CASSHEGGTEAFF. CDR3 sequence (DNA): TGCGCCAGCAGCCATGAGGGGGGGACTGAAGCTTTCTTT.

The table lists this clonotype with a few counts. This chain uses TRBV20-1 with TRBJ2-1; 16 bases line up with TRBD2. J lost 8 bases, V lost 3 bases, and 13 bases had no gene match. This CDR3 region has 18 residues. Germline CDR1 is DFQATT and CDR2 is SNEGSKA (reference sequence). The CDR3 bases are TGCAGTGCTAGTACTCCCACGCCCGGGACTAGCGGGAGGGATGAGCAGTTCTTC. Translation gives CSASTPTPGTSGRDEQFF.

This clonotype has just a few counts. The chain couples TRBV20-1 to TRBJ2-7, with TRBD1 identical over 11 bases. CDR3 length: 14 residues. The V and J ends lost 7 bases and 3 bases, in that order; junction bases with no gene match: 8. CDR1 is DFQATT and CDR2 is SNEGSKA in the germline V gene (reference sequence). CDR3 in amino acids: CSVSRGQGDYEQYF. CDR3 DNA sequence: TGCAGTGTCAGTAGGGGACAGGGGGACTACGAGCAGTACTTC.

J is TRBJ2-7 and V is TRBV4-1; TRBD1 or TRBD2 may be the D gene (5 bases each). Germline CDR1 reads MGHRA; CDR2 reads YSYEKL. V lost 1 base, J lost 3 bases, and 13 bases lay in between. The CDR3 sequence is 15 residues long. The CDR3 nucleotides are TGCGCCAGCAGCCAAGTACCAGGGACGAGCTACGAGCAGTACTTC. Its protein is CASSQVPGTSYEQYF.

A few counts support this clonotype. Its ends do not fully match the called genes, so a read error is possible. V and J are TRBV7-7 and TRBJ2-3, with D hard to call. Germline V gene sequence: CDR1 SSHAT, CDR2 FNYEAQ (reference sequence). This CDR3 comprises 14 residues. CDR3 amino acids: CASSLGVSADTQYF. CDR3 DNA sequence: TGTGCTAGCAGCCTGGGCGTTTCTGCAGATACGCAGTATTTT.

The rearrangement joins TRBV29-1 to TRBJ2-7; 15 nucleotides line up with TRBD2. The germline V gene has CDR1 SQVTM and CDR2 ANQGSEA. V shed 3 bases and J 5 bases; nucleotides not matched to a gene: 2. The CDR3 totals 14 residues. The CDR3 reads CSVEGTSGRNEQYF. CDR3 coding DNA: TGCAGCGTTGAGGGGACTAGCGGGAGGAACGAGCAGTACTTC.

In its sample, this clonotype was seen a few times. The rearrangement joins TRBV20-1 to TRBJ2-7; D gene ambiguous. The ends were cut back, 1 base at V and 0 bases at J, with 13 bases in the middle. Germline CDR1 reads DFQATT; CDR2 reads SNEGSKA (reference sequence). This CDR3 region has 15 residues. DNA of the CDR3: TGCAGTGCTAGAGTTCTTGGACGGAACTCCTACGAGCAGTACTTC. Protein product: CSARVLGRNSYEQYF.

The chain combines TRBV24-1 with TRBJ1-5, with 9 nucleotides matching TRBD1. CDR1 KGHDR and CDR2 SFDVKD come from the germline V gene. Germline trimming cut 3 bases from V and 5 bases from J; bases unmatched to any gene: 7. This CDR3 region has 16 residues. DNA of the CDR3: TGTGCCACCAGTGATGTCGGGACAGGGAAATATCAGCCCCAGCATTTT. Translating it yields CATSDVGTGKYQPQHF.

V gene TRBV12-3 or TRBV12-4 combines with J gene TRBJ2-1; 15 nucleotides line up with TRBD2. V was clipped by 6 bases and J by 9 bases; unmatched bases: 6. The CDR3 sequence is 15 residues long. The CDR3 loop is CASSRTSGRVTEQFF. The DNA for the CDR3 is TGTGCCAGCAGCAGGACTAGCGGGAGGGTGACTGAGCAGTTCTTC.

The chain couples TRBV6-5 to TRBJ1-1; 12 bases match TRBD1. V gave up 0 bases and J gave up 4 bases; unmatched junction bases: 6. From germline, CDR1 is MNHEY and CDR2 SVGAGI. The CDR3 is made up of 17 amino acids. Here the CDR3 reads CASSYSRGQGASTEAFF. The CDR3 DNA sequence: TGTGCCAGCAGTTACTCGCGGGGACAGGGGGCTTCCACTGAAGCTTTCTTT.

This clonotype was detected only a few times. The V call is TRBV29-1, the J call TRBJ2-7, with no clear D. From germline, CDR1 is SQVTM and CDR2 ANQGSEA. The ends were cut back, 8 bases at V and 3 bases at J, with 14 bases in the middle. The CDR3 runs 12 residues. The CDR3 region is CSIGQNNYEQYF. DNA for the CDR3: TGCAGCATAGGGCAGAACAACTACGAGCAGTACTTC.

This clonotype appeared a few times. The chain carries TRBV6-5 and TRBJ2-1, with a weak D call TRBD2 (7 bases). This CDR3 contains 15 residues. V was pared by 1 base and J by 5 bases, with 12 bases between. The germline gives CDR1 MNHEY, CDR2 SVGAGI. CDR3 loop: CASSYWGGLNNEQFF. DNA for the CDR3: TGTGCCAGCAGTTACTGGGGGGGGCTAAACAATGAGCAGTTCTTC.

The chain links TRBV4-2 to TRBJ2-3; D may be TRBD1 (6 bases). Between the trimmed V and J ends, which lost 0 bases and 9 bases, there was a span of 13 bases. Germline loops: CDR1 LGHNA, CDR2 YNFKEQ. CDR3 length equals 14 residues. The CDR3 protein is CASSQDYARGTQYF. The CDR3 nucleotides read TGTGCCAGCAGCCAAGATTATGCCAGGGGAACGCAGTATTTT.

The rearrangement uses TRBV5-1 and TRBJ2-7; either TRBD1 or TRBD2 may supply D (7 bases each). Germline assignment: CDR1 SGHRS and CDR2 YFSETQ. The V end was cut by 0 bases, the J end by 4 bases, with 14 bases between. The length of the CDR3 is 15 residues. This CDR3 reads CASSLVDQGGYEQYF. The CDR3 nucleotides are TGCGCCAGCAGCTTGGTTGACCAGGGGGGGTACGAGCAGTACTTC.